This is a list of T cell receptor beta chains from one sample in a study of shared clonotypes between healthy human individuals. The method was immunoSEQ multiplex PCR; TCRdb's version includes in-frame clones alone and lacks a portion of them. The data show about 2.1 million clones, approximately 92% seen once. The sequenced sample was naive CD8+ T cells from PBMCs. These receptors all come from a man between 18 and 35 years old in good health. Some clones in this sample may be carry-over from other donors' samples. Both conserved end residues are part of each CDR3. The D gene is left open where the match is weak. Clone size is stated in some rows and not others, as once, few, many or a class when expanded.

clone_size j_call d_call v_call cdr3_nt cdr3_aa
- TRBJ2-3 TRBD2 TRBV27 TGTGCCAGCAGTTTAATTGGCGGGAGCTTCTTAGATAATACGCAGTATTTT CASSLIGGSFLDNTQYF
- TRBJ1-1 - TRBV19 TGTGCCAGTAGTATGATGACACCGAACACTGAAGCTTTCTTT CASSMMTPNTEAFF
- TRBJ1-2 - TRBV15 TGTGCCACCAGCGCAGGGGTTTCGGGCTATGGCTACACCTTC CATSAGVSGYGYTF
- TRBJ2-6 - TRBV6-1 TGTGCCAGCAGTAAGGGGGCTGGGGCCAACGTCCTGACTTTC CASSKGAGANVLTF
- TRBJ1-1 - TRBV5-1 TGCGCCAGCAGCTTAGATAGAAACACTGAAGCTTTCTTT CASSLDRNTEAFF
- TRBJ2-2 - TRBV6-5 TGTGCCAGCACCCCTAGGGCCCCCTACACCGGGGAGCTGTTTTTT CASTPRAPYTGELFF
- TRBJ2-4 TRBD1 TRBV7-2 TGTGCCAGCAGCTTAACAGGGGGAAAAAACATTCAGTACTTC CASSLTGGKNIQYF
- TRBJ1-1 - TRBV19 TGTGCCAGTAGTATAGCAGGGTGGACTGAAGCTTTCTTT CASSIAGWTEAFF
- TRBJ2-2 TRBD2 TRBV4-1 TGCGCCAGCAGCGGGGGACTAGCGGGAGAGATCGGGGAGCTGTTTTTT CASSGGLAGEIGELFF
once TRBJ2-2 - TRBV4-1 TGCGCCAGCAGCCCTATCTTCCCGGGACAAACGAACACCGGGGAGCTGTTTTTT CASSPIFPGQTNTGELFF
- TRBJ2-7 TRBD1 TRBV30 TGTGCCTGGAGTTTAGACAGGGGCGAGCAGTACTTC CAWSLDRGEQYF
- TRBJ2-7 TRBD2 TRBV28 TGTGCCAGCAGACCTAGCGGGAGCGGGTACGAGCAGTACTTC CASRPSGSGYEQYF
- TRBJ2-1 TRBD2 TRBV2 TGTGCCAGCAGTGATCGTGGGACTAGCGCTAGTAATGAGCAGTTCTTC CASSDRGTSASNEQFF
- TRBJ2-1 TRBD2 TRBV19 TGTGCCAGTAGTATGGCATCTAGCGGGATGGGAATGAGTGAGCAGTTCTTC CASSMASSGMGMSEQFF
- TRBJ1-5 - TRBV2 TGTGCCAGCAGGGGCTCGGGTTTGGAGCAGCCCCAGCATTTT CASRGSGLEQPQHF
once TRBJ2-5 - TRBV7-9 TGTGCCAGCAGCTTAGCCTCCGAGACCCAGTACTTC CASSLASETQYF
once TRBJ2-1 - TRBV2 TGTGCCAGCAGTTACAGGGCTTTCGAGCAGTTCTTC CASSYRAFEQFF
- TRBJ2-1 TRBD2 TRBV5-1 TGCGCCAGCACCCCAATTCTAGCGGGAGAAGGTAATGAGCAGTTCTTC CASTPILAGEGNEQFF
once TRBJ1-1 - TRBV9 TGTGCCAGCAGCGTAGGTGGGAGTTTGAACACTGAAGCTTTCTTT CASSVGGSLNTEAFF
- TRBJ1-2 - TRBV28 TGTGCCAGCAGTCCCGACGTCCGAGCTAACTATGGCTACACCTTC CASSPDVRANYGYTF
- TRBJ1-1 - TRBV7-9 TGTGCCAGCAGCTTAGCAGGGGGTCGACACACTGAAGCTTTCTTT CASSLAGGRHTEAFF
- TRBJ2-7 TRBD1 TRBV9 TGTGCCAGCAGCACGGACAGGACCTCCTACGAGCAGTACTTC CASSTDRTSYEQYF
- TRBJ2-5 - TRBV5-1 TGCGCCAGCAGCTTGGGAGGGATCCGCCCCAAAGAGACCCAGTACTTC CASSLGGIRPKETQYF
- TRBJ2-7 - TRBV27 TGTGCCAGCAGTTTAGGGGGGAGAGGTTACGAGCAGTACTTC CASSLGGRGYEQYF
- TRBJ2-1 - TRBV7-8 TGTGCCAGCAGCTTAGAACCTTTTACCTACAATGAGCAGTTCTTC CASSLEPFTYNEQFF
once TRBJ2-7 - TRBV18 TGTGCCAGCTCACCAAGTAAACAGGGCTCCTACGAGCAGTACTTC CASSPSKQGSYEQYF
- TRBJ1-1 - TRBV7-9 TGTGCCAGCAGCTCCCGGAGGGGGGCGACAGTTAACACTGAAGCTTTCTTT CASSSRRGATVNTEAFF
- TRBJ2-7 - TRBV19 TGTGCCAGTAGTCCGGGCAGGGCCCACGAGCAGTACTTC CASSPGRAHEQYF
- TRBJ2-1 TRBD2 TRBV5-3 TGTGCCAGAAGCCCGCAGATTAGCGGGGGTTACAATGAGCAGTTCTTC CARSPQISGGYNEQFF
- TRBJ2-5 TRBD2 TRBV7-9 TGTGCCAGCAGCCCCAAGACGGGACTAGCGGGCCAAGAGACCCAGTACTTC CASSPKTGLAGQETQYF
once TRBJ2-1 - TRBV9 TGTGCCAGCAGCGTAGGGGGCGGGACGAGCCACAATGAGCAGTTCTTC CASSVGGGTSHNEQFF
- TRBJ1-1 - TRBV4-2 TGTGCCAGCAGCCAAGAAGGGACGGCGAACACTGAAGCTTTCTTT CASSQEGTANTEAFF
- TRBJ2-5 - TRBV27 TGTGCCAGCAGGGACTCGTTGGGGGCGATCGAGACCCAGTACTTC CASRDSLGAIETQYF
- TRBJ1-1 - TRBV6-1 TGTGCCAGCAGTGGTAAGGGAGGGTACACTGAAGCTTTCTTT CASSGKGGYTEAFF
- TRBJ2-6 - TRBV5-1 TGCGCCAGCAGCTTGGGCCCAGGGTCTGGGGCCAACGTCCTGACTTTC CASSLGPGSGANVLTF
- TRBJ2-1 TRBD2 TRBV25-1 TGTGCCAGCAGTGATAGACTAGCGGGAGGTTACAATGAGCAGTTCTTC CASSDRLAGGYNEQFF
- TRBJ2-5 TRBD1 TRBV4-1 TGCGCCAGCAGCCAAGGGTCAGGGGGAGAGACCCAGTACTTC CASSQGSGGETQYF
- TRBJ1-2 TRBD1 TRBV7-3 TGTGCCAGCAGCGAACAGGGGGCGCCGGATGGCTACACCTTC CASSEQGAPDGYTF
- TRBJ2-2 - TRBV28 TGTGCCAGCAGTTTTTTGGGCATGAACACCGGGGAGCTGTTTTTT CASSFLGMNTGELFF
- TRBJ2-1 - TRBV19 TGTGCCAGTAGTCCTCTAAGGCACAACGGTGAGCAGTTCTTC CASSPLRHNGEQFF
- TRBJ2-1 TRBD2 TRBV28 TGTGCCAGCAGTTTTGGGACTAGCCCCACCAATGAGCAGTTCTTC CASSFGTSPTNEQFF
- TRBJ2-3 - TRBV13 TGTGCCAGCAGCTCCGGACAGACCCGAGATACGCAGTATTTT CASSSGQTRDTQYF
- TRBJ2-3 - TRBV12-2 TGTGCAAGTCGTCATAGACAGGACGGCTCTAGCACAGATACGCAGTATTTT CASRHRQDGSSTDTQYF
- TRBJ1-2 - TRBV27 TGTGCCAGCAGCTTCCTTGGGGCAGAGGCTAACTATGGCTACACCTTC CASSFLGAEANYGYTF
- TRBJ1-1 - TRBV5-6 TGTGCCAGCAGCTTGGTGGGTGGGGTGTCTCCCTTAGAAGCTTTCTTT CASSLVGGVSPLEAFF
- TRBJ2-1 TRBD2 TRBV7-2 TGTGCCAGCAGCTTAAGTGGTAGCGGGATCACCTACAATGAGCAGTTCTTC CASSLSGSGITYNEQFF
few TRBJ2-1 - TRBV5-5 TGTGCCAGCAGCTGGGACGTAGCCTACAATGAGCAGTTCTTC CASSWDVAYNEQFF
once TRBJ2-2 TRBD2 TRBV9 TGTGCCAGCAGAGCGGGAGGGCCGGGTCCGACCGGGGAGCTGTTTTTT CASRAGGPGPTGELFF
- TRBJ2-7 TRBD2 TRBV9 TGTGCCAGCAGCGTTTCCAGCGGGAGCTCCTACGAGCAGTACTTC CASSVSSGSSYEQYF
- TRBJ1-6 TRBD1 TRBV6-5 TGTGCCAGCGCCAGGGGGCGCGAAAGGAATTCACCCCTCCACTTT CASARGRERNSPLHF
- TRBJ1-3 - TRBV11-2 TGTGCCAGCAGCTTAGTTACCCGCAACTCTGGAAACACCATATATTTT CASSLVTRNSGNTIYF
- TRBJ1-2 - TRBV4-3 TGCGCCAGCAGCCCCTTGGGGGGCCATAACTATGGCTACACCTTC CASSPLGGHNYGYTF
once TRBJ1-3 - TRBV5-1 TGCGCCAGCAGCTTGGAGGTCCGGACCTCAGTCTCTGGAAACACCATATATTTT CASSLEVRTSVSGNTIYF
- TRBJ2-1 TRBD2 TRBV2 TGTGCCAGCAGTGAGGCCCACGGGACTAGAGGCTTTCATGAGCAGTTCTTC CASSEAHGTRGFHEQFF